This TCR beta chain is drawn from a study of shared clonotypes between healthy human individuals. Study-wide findings and caveats: Generation probabilities of non-shared clonotypes were lower (relative to those shared by all four donors). It was the few donors that limited the genetic and exposure-history diversity represented.

Nashville, Tennessee was home to all donors, each a Caucasian adult. The CDR3 runs 16 residues. CDR1 is LGHNA and CDR2 is YNFKEQ in the germline V gene. V was trimmed by 0 bases and J by 5 bases, leaving 14 bases between them. Deep level was the assay's run setting. Profiled with immunoSEQ multiplex PCR; TCRdb holds only in-frame clones, not every one. The sample records roughly 1,600,000 clones, approximately 98.5% being singletons. In the case of this clone: Its antigen is not identified.

This receptor was identified in a man aged 30-40 years in good health. V and J are TRBV4-2 and TRBJ2-1, with a possible D match to TRBD1 (6 bases). Material: naive CD4+ T cells sorted from blood. Noted subset: CD45RA+ positively selected. As DNA, the CDR3 is TGTGCCAGCAGCCAAGATGCGTTGCAGGGGAACAATGAGCAGTTCTTC. Translated, it gives CASSQDALQGNNEQFF.